The rows below give T cell receptor beta chains drawn from one sample of a study of CD8+ T cells in alopecia areata. Generated by immunoSEQ multiplex PCR, the TCRdb table keeps only in-frame clones and is missing some. The data show about 200,000 clones, about three fifths seen once. The sample was CD4+ T cells sorted from blood, taken at week 24, from a patient treated with tofacitinib. All receptors come from a human donor with alopecia areata. CDR3s leave out the opening cysteine and the closing phenylalanine or tryptophan. A D gene is named only where the DNA matches it firmly.

d_gene,v_gene,CDR3aa
.,TRBV6-5,ASSYFTSLNTGELF
.,TRBV29-1,SVGRSAETDTQY
TRBD1,TRBV5-1,ASSKDRDTEAF
.,TRBV11-2,ASSSGLGNTEAF
.,TRBV5-6,ASSFGTSGIYEQY
.,TRBV2,ASSARYEQY
.,TRBV29-1,SVEYAGRMEF
.,TRBV5-1,ASRPDLARSYEQY
.,TRBV29-1,SVRPGGNTEAF
.,TRBV30,AWKPRVTQRYNEQF